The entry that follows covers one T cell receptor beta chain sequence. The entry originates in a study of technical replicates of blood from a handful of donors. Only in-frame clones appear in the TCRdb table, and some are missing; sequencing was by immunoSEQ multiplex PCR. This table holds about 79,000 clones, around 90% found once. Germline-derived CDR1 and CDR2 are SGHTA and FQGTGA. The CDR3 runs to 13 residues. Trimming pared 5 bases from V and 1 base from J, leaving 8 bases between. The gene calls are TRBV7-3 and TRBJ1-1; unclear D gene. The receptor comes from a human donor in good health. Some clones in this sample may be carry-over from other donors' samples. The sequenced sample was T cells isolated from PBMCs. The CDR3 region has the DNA TGTGCCAGCAGCGAATTTAGGAACACTGAAGCTTTCTTT. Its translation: CASSEFRNTEAFF.